This TCR beta chain is drawn from a study of beta chain features in type 1 diabetes. Study as a whole: Sorted cell examination encompassed over 90,000,000 cells across all samples.

Reverse transcribing all isolated RNA meant expressed TCRB transcripts were sequenced. Each sample of naive, central memory or regulatory T cells had, on average, roughly 3.6 million reads. The method was immunoSEQ multiplex PCR; TCRdb's version includes in-frame clones alone and lacks a portion of them. The sample holds approximately 150,000 clones; about 10% are singletons and the top ten take roughly 1.4%. A sort by CD45RO/CCR7/CD25/CD127/CD95/CD27 yielded CD4+ naive, central memory, regulatory and stem cell-like memory cells. The authors obtained over 95% purity in all sorted populations. The ends lost 4 bases at V and 0 bases at J; junction bases unmatched: 3. CDR1 is MNHEY and CDR2 is SMNVEV in the germline V gene (reference sequence). The CDR3 totals 15 residues.

The sequence was obtained from a young man in good health. Sample: naive CD4+ T cells from blood. V usage is TRBV27 and J usage is TRBJ1-5; 7 nucleotides match TRBD1. As DNA, the CDR3 is TGTGCCAGCAGTTCGACAGGGCTTAGCAATCAGCCCCAGCATTTT. It translates to CASSSTGLSNQPQHF.